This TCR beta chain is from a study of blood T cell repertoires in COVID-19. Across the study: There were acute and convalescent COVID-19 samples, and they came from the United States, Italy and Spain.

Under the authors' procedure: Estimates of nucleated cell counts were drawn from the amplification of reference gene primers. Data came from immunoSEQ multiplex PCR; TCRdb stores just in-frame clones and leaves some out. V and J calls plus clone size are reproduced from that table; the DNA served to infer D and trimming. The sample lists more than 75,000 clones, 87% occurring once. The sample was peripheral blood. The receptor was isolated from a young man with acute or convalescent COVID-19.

The CDR3 is CASKFTGGLGEAFF. In DNA form, the CDR3 reads TGTGCCAGCAAGTTCACGGGAGGGTTGGGTGAAGCTTTCTTT. The V gene is TRBV2, the J gene TRBJ1-1, with D unresolved. CDR3 length: 14 residues. Germline V gene lookup returns CDR1 SNHLY and CDR2 FYNNEI. Trimming left V 7 bases short and J 7 bases short, with 19 bases between. The full variable domain, completed using reference TRBV2 and TRBJ1-1, is EPEVTQTPSHQVTQMGQEVILRCVPISNHLYFYWYRQILGQKVEFLVSFYNNEISEKSEIFDDQFSVERPDGSNFTLKIRSTKLEDSAMYFCASKFTGGLGEAFFGQGTRLTVV.